The 7 T cell receptor beta chains listed next were all sequenced from one sample in a study of blood T cells in healthy people across ages. It was with a sample-barcoded 5' primer and a J-beta primer mix that a second PCR of roughly 6 to 11 cycles was run. TCRdb re-analysed the 5' RACE reads in MiXCR, keeping a single row per CDR3 protein. The sample carries more than 450,000 distinct CDR3 sequences, 27% recorded once. The same data also went into a second study, on T cells of mothers and their children.

The specimen was blood. The receptors shown here come from a boy aged 2 to 9 in good health.

The chain employs TRBV6-5 and TRBJ2-5; D could derive from TRBD1 or TRBD2 (5 bases each). The DNA end favors TRBJ2-1, so the J call may be wrong. Germline assignment: CDR1 MNHEY and CDR2 SVGAGI. The CDR3 has 15 amino acids. This CDR3 reads CASSYQAAGSNEQFF. DNA of the CDR3: TGTGCCAGCAGTTATCAAGCGGCAGGGAGCAATGAGCAGTTCTTC.

This clonotype was seen a few times. This chain links TRBV20-1 with TRBJ1-2, with 9 bases matching TRBD1. The CDR3 totals 13 residues. Germline CDR1 and CDR2: DFQATT and SNEGSKA (reference sequence). The junction had 6 bases not matched to a gene; V was cut back by 6 bases and J by 4 bases. CDR3 amino acids: CSANRGRSYGYTF. CDR3 DNA: TGCAGTGCCAACAGGGGGCGAAGCTATGGCTACACCTTC.

In its sample, this clonotype was seen a few times. The V call is TRBV28, the J call TRBJ2-7, with 10 bases lining up with TRBD2. The V segment lost 5 bases and the J segment 2 bases; nucleotides outside the gene matches: 15. Germline CDR1 reads MDHEN; CDR2 reads SYDVKM. The CDR3 has 18 residues. The DNA for the CDR3 is TGTGCCAGCAGTCCCCATAGACTAGCGGGTCAGGTAACCTACGAGCAGTACTTC. As protein: CASSPHRLAGQVTYEQYF.

V gene TRBV6-1 combines with J gene TRBJ2-3, with TRBD2 matching 8 bases. This CDR3 is built from 15 residues. Trimming took 6 bases from V and 4 from J; bases not matched to a gene: 9. In germline, CDR1 is MNHNS, CDR2 SASEGT. CDR3 residues: CASSPREGRADTQYF. The CDR3 nucleotides read TGTGCCAGCAGCCCCCGGGAGGGTAGGGCAGATACGCAGTATTTT.

The gene calls are TRBV6-1 and TRBJ1-4; TRBD1 agrees at 10 bases. Germline trimming cut 6 bases from V and 13 bases from J; bases unmatched to any gene: 17. CDR1 and CDR2 (germline): MNHNS, SASEGT. This CDR3 spans 16 amino acids. This CDR3 is CASSRLSRTGGLVLFF. The CDR3 DNA reads as TGTGCCAGCAGCCGACTTTCTCGGACAGGGGGGTTGGTACTGTTTTTT.

This clonotype came up a few times. The rearrangement links TRBV7-9 to TRBJ1-2; 7 bases are a match to TRBD1. From germline, CDR1 is SEHNR and CDR2 FQNEAQ (reference sequence). The CDR3 consists of 16 residues. The trim removed 5 bases at V and 5 bases at J, leaving 14 bases unmatched. The CDR3 DNA reads TGTGCCAGCAGCCCCACTCGACAGGGCGCCTTGTATGGCTACACCTTC. Translated, it gives CASSPTRQGALYGYTF.

Regarding this clonotype: A read error may produce the germline difference seen at one junction end. V gene TRBV5-5 combines with J gene TRBJ1-1; no clear D. The CDR3 spans 14 residues. Germline loops: CDR1 SGHKS, CDR2 YYEKEE (reference sequence). The CDR3 loop is CANSIWGEGTEAFF. CDR3 nucleotide sequence: TGTGCCAACAGCATCTGGGGAGAGGGCACTGAAGCTTTCTTT.